This T cell receptor beta chain was identified in a study of T cells in Graves' hyperthyroidism and ophthalmopathy. CDR3 length: 13 residues. With 2 bases removed from V and 5 bases from J, the gap between germline ends came to 9 bases. Germline V gene data show CDR1 as GTSNPN and CDR2 as SVGIG (reference sequence). RNA transcripts were the template for amplifying TCR beta CDR3 regions. TCR CDR3 underwent first-round RT-PCR with the HTBI primer set. Each CDR3 protein gets one entry after TCRdb re-called the multiplex PCR reads with MiXCR. The top ten hold 5.3% of the sample, which has 350,000 to 500,000 distinct CDR3 sequences, approximately 14% seen once. This clonotype was observed at least ten times. Its antigen is unknown. Graves' hyperthyroidism qualified as stable when ophthalmopathy did not progress within 18 months. Study-wide points: Ophthalmopathy, which appeared later, was predicted by the model a median about 6 months before onset. Most expanded thyroid clonotypes above 0.001 also appeared in blood.

The chain links TRBV30 to TRBJ2-2; D remains ambiguous. Sequences were obtained from blood. The receptor comes from a woman between 18 and 30 years old with Graves' hyperthyroidism. CDR3 nucleotides: TGTGCCTGGAGTCACACTCTTACCGGGGAGCTGTTTTTT. Translating it yields CAWSHTLTGELFF.